This T cell receptor beta chain was recovered during a study of shared clonotypes between healthy human individuals. An assay was performed, and its level was deep. Original analysis: ImmunoSEQ supplied junction-only sequences lacking quality scores, so filtering was different. Clones were read by immunoSEQ multiplex PCR, and TCRdb kept only the in-frame ones, dropping some. V and J calls and clone size are as listed in that table; D and trimming were resolved from the DNA. The sample contains some 1,600,000 clones, under 99% of which appear only once. Whole-study findings and limits: Across subsets, estimated richness was generally greater for naive than for memory populations. The generation probabilities recorded for non-shared clonotypes fell below those of clonotypes shared by all four donors.

V lost 1 base to trimming and J lost 4 bases, with 3 bases between them. CDR1 SGHDN and CDR2 FVKESK come from the germline V gene. The CDR3 runs to 12 residues. In the case of this clone: Its antigen remains unidentified. Other DNA sequences in this specimen translate into the identical CDR3.

This sequence joins TRBV14 and TRBJ2-3, with D uncertain. The sequence derives from a man between 25 and 39 years old in good health. Sequencing was performed on naive CD4+ T cells sorted from blood. Subset given: CD45RA+ positively selected. The CDR3 coding sequence is TGTGCCAGCAGCCAAGTAGCAGATACGCAGTATTTT. Protein: CASSQVADTQYF.